These 3 T cell receptor beta chains were all obtained from the same sample, sequenced in a study of tumor and adjacent non-tumor tissue in lung cancer. Three rounds of nested PCR, following a modified ARM-PCR protocol, produced the TCRbeta library. TCRdb passed the multiplex PCR reads through MiXCR, listing each CDR3 protein once. This table holds about 70,000 distinct CDR3 sequences, 55% to 85% found once. No cell sorting was done before RNA was extracted from the tissue. Input material: lung tumor tissue. Receptors originate from a man aged 60 to 75 with non-small cell lung cancer.

Remarks on this clonotype: The CDR3 ends on some other residue instead of the conserved phenylalanine or tryptophan, so this is likely a read error. The limits of the CDR3 on the DNA are not certain, so only TCRdb's listed CDR3 is given. The V and J genes are TRBV12-3 or TRBV12-4 and TRBJ2-1; TRBD2, the D gene given by the table, was not confirmed from the DNA. The CDR3 has 12 residues if both end residues are counted. CDR3 sequence reads: CASSPGLKGQFL.

On this clonotype: A read error is possible here, since a much larger clone lies one base away. The chain recombines TRBV7-9 with TRBJ2-7, with a weak D call TRBD2 (6 bases). CDR1 is SEHNR, CDR2 FQNEAQ, per germline (reference sequence). CDR3 length: 15 residues. For the CDR3, the DNA is TGTACCAGCAGCTTTGCGGGCGGGGCGACCTACGAGCAGTACTTC. This codes for CTSSFAGGATYEQYF.

As concerns this clonotype: The CDR3 ends on some other residue instead of the conserved phenylalanine or tryptophan, so this is likely a read error. It is unclear where the CDR3 begins or ends on the DNA, so no DNA is shown, and the CDR3 is as TCRdb lists it. V and J are TRBV20-1 and TRBJ2-1. Counting both end residues, the CDR3 totals 13 amino acids. Germline-derived CDR1 and CDR2 are DFQATT and SNEGSKA (reference sequence). The CDR3 sequence is CSARGPTTIKEFV.